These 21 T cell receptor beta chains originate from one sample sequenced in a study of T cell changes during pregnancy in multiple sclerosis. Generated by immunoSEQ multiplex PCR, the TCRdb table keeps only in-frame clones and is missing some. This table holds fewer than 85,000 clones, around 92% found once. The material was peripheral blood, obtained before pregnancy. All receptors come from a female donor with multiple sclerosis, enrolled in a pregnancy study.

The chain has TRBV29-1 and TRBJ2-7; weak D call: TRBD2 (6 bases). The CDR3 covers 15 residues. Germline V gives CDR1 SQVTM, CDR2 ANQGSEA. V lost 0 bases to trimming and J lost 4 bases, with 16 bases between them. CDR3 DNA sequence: TGCAGCGTTGAAGATCGGGAGCTTGGTGGTTACGAGCAGTACTTC. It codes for CSVEDRELGGYEQYF.

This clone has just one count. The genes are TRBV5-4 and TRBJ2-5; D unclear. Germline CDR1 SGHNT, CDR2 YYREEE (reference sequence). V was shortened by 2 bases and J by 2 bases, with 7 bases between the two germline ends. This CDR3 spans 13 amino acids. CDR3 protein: CASSFNSQETQYF. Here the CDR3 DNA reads TGTGCCAGCAGCTTTAACAGTCAAGAGACCCAGTACTTC.

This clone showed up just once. Here the CDR3 DNA reads TGTGCCAGTAGTACAACAGGGACTGGGGCCAACGTCCTGACTTTC. Amino acid sequence: CASSTTGTGANVLTF. The rearrangement uses TRBV19 and TRBJ2-6, with a weak D call TRBD1 (6 bases). The CDR3 runs to 15 residues. The V end was cut by 4 bases, the J end by 2 bases, with 9 bases between. The V gene's germline CDR1 is LNHDA and CDR2 SQIVND (reference sequence).

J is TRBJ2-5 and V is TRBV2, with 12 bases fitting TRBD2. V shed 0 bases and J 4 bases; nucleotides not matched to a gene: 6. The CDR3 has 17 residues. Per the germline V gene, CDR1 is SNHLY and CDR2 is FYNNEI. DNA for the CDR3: TGTGCCAGCAGTGAAGCCAAACTAGCGGGAGGTTCAGAGACCCAGTACTTC. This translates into CASSEAKLAGGSETQYF.

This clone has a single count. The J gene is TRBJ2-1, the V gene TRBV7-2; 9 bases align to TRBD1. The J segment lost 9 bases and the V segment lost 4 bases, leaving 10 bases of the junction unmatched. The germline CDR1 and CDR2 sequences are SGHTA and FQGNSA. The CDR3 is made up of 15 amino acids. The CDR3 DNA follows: TGTGCCAGCAGCTCTACCGGGACAGGGAACTTTGAGCAGTTCTTC. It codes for CASSSTGTGNFEQFF. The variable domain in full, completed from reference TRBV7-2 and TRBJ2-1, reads GAGVSQSPSNKVTEKGKDVELRCDPISGHTALYWYRQSLGQGLEFLIYFQGNSAPDKSGLPSDRFSAERTGGSVSTLTIQRTQQEDSAVYLCASSSTGTGNFEQFFGPGTRLTVL.

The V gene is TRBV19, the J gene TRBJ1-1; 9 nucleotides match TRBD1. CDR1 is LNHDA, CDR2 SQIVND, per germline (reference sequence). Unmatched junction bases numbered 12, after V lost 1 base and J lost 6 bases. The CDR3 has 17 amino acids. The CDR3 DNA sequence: TGTGCCAGTAGTATAGGGGGGACAGGGATTGAATGGGCTGAAGCTTTCTTT. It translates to CASSIGGTGIEWAEAFF.

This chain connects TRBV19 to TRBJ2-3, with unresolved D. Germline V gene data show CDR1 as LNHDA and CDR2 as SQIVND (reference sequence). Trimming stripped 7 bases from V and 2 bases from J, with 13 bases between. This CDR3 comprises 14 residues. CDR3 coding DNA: TGTGCCAGTAATGACAAAGGCCACACAGATACGCAGTATTTT. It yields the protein CASNDKGHTDTQYF. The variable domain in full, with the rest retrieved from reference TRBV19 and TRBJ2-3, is DGGITQSPKYLFRKEGQNVTLSCEQNLNHDAMYWYRQDPGQGLRLIYYSQIVNDFQKGDIAEGYSVSREKKESFPLTVTSAQKNPTAFYLCASNDKGHTDTQYFGPGTRLTVL.

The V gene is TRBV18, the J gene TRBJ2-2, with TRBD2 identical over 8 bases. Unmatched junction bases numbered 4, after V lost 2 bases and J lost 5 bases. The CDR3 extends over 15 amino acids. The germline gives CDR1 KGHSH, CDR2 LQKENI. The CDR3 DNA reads TGTGCCAGCTCACCAAGCGGGGGCCGGACCGGGGAGCTGTTTTTT. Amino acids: CASSPSGGRTGELFF. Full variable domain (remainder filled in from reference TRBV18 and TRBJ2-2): NAGVMQNPRHLVRRRGQEARLRCSPMKGHSHVYWYRQLPEEGLKFMVYLQKENIIDESGMPKERFSAEFPKEGPSILRIQQVVRGDSAAYFCASSPSGGRTGELFFGEGSRLTVL.

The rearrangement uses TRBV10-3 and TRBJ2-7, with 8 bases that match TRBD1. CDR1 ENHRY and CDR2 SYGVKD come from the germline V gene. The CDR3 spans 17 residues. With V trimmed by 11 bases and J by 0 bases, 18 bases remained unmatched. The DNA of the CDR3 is TGTGCCTCCAGTTCACCTCCTGGACAGGGCCGCTCCTACGAGCAGTACTTC. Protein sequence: CASSSPPGQGRSYEQYF.

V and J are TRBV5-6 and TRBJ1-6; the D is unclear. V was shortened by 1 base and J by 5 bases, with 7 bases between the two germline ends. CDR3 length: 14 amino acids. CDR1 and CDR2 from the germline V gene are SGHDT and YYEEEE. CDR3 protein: CASSLMADNSPLHF. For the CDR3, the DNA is TGTGCCAGCAGCTTGATGGCCGATAATTCACCCCTCCACTTT.

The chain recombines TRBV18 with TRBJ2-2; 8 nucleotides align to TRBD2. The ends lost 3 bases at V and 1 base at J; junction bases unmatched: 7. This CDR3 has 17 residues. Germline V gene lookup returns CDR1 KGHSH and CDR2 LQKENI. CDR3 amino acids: CASSPKPLAGNTGELFF. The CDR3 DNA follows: TGTGCCAGCTCACCGAAGCCCCTAGCGGGGAACACCGGGGAGCTGTTTTTT.

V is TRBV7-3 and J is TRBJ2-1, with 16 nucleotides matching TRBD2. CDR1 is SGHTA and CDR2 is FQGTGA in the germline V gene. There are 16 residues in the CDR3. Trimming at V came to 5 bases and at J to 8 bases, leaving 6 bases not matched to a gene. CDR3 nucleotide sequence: TGTGCCAGCAGCCCCGGGACTAGCGGGAGGGCCGATGAGCAGTTCTTC. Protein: CASSPGTSGRADEQFF.

CDR3 sequence (DNA): TGTGCCAGCAGCGTACAGGGTCAGGAGACCCAGTACTTC. The encoded protein is CASSVQGQETQYF. The V and J genes are TRBV7-8 and TRBJ2-5; possibly TRBD1 for D (6 bases). The ends were cut back, 5 bases at V and 5 bases at J, with 12 bases in the middle. Germline values: CDR1 SGHVS, CDR2 FQNEAQ. CDR3 length equals 13 residues.

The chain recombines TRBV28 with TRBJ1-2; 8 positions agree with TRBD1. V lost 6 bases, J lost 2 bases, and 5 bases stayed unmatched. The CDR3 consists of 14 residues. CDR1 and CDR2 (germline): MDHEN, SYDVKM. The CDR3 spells CASSTGGVNYGYTF. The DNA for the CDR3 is TGTGCCAGCAGCACAGGGGGGGTCAACTATGGCTACACCTTC.

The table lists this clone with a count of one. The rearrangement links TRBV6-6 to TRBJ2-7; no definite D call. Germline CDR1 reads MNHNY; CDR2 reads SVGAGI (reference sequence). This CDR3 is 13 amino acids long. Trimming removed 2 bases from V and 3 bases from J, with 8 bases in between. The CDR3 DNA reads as TGTGCCAGCAGTTACCCCCTAGTCTACGAGCAGTACTTC. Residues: CASSYPLVYEQYF.

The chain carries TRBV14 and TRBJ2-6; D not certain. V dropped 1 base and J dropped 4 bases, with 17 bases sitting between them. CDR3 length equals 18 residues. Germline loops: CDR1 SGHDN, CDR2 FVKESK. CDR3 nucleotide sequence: TGTGCCAGCAGCCAAGGGGCAGGTGATGGCTTAGGGGCCAACGTCCTGACTTTC. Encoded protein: CASSQGAGDGLGANVLTF.

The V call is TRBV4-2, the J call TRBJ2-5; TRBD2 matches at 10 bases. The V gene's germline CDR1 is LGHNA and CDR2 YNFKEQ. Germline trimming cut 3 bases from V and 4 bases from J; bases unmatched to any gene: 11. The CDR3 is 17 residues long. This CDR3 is CASSQVGLAGDSETQYF. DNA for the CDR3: TGTGCCAGCAGCCAGGTGGGGCTAGCGGGAGATTCAGAGACCCAGTACTTC.

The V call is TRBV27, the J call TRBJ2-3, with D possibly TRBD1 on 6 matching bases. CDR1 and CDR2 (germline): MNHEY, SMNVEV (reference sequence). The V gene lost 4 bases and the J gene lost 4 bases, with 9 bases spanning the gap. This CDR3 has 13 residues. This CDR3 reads CASSWDTSDTQYF. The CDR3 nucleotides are TGTGCCAGCAGTTGGGACACTTCAGATACGCAGTATTTT.

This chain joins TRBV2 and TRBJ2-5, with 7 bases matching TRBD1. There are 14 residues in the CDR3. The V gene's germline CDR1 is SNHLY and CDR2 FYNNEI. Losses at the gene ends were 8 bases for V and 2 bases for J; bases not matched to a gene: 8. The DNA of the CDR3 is TGTGCCAGCGGCCGGGACAGAGCTCAAGAGACCCAGTACTTC. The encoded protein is CASGRDRAQETQYF. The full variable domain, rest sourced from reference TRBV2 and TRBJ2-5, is EPEVTQTPSHQVTQMGQEVILRCVPISNHLYFYWYRQILGQKVEFLVSFYNNEISEKSEIFDDQFSVERPDGSNFTLKIRSTKLEDSAMYFCASGRDRAQETQYFGPGTRLLVL.

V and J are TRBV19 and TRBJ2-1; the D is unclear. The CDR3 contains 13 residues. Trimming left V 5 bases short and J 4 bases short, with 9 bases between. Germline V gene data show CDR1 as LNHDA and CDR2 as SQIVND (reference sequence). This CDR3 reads CASSVGLYNEQFF. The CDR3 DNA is TGTGCCAGTAGTGTGGGCCTGTACAATGAGCAGTTCTTC.

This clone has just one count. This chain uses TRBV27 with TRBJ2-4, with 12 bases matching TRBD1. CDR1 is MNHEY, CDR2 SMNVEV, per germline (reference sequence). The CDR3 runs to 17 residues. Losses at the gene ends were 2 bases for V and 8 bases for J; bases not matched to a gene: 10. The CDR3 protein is CASSLRARGQGADIQYF. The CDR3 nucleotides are TGTGCCAGCAGTTTACGGGCCCGGGGACAGGGGGCCGACATTCAGTACTTC.